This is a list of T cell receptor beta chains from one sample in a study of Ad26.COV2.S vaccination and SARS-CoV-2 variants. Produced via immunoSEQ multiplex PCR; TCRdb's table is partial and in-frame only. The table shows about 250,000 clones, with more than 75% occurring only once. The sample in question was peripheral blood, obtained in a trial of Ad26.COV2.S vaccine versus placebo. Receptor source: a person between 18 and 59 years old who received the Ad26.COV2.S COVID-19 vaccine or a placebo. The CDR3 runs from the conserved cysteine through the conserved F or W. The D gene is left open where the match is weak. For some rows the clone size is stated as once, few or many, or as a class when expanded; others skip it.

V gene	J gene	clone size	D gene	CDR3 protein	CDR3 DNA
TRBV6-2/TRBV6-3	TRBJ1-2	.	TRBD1	CASSYGQGADYGYTF	TGTGCCAGCAGTTACGGACAGGGGGCGGACTATGGCTACACCTTC
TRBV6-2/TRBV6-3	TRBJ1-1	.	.	CASSYGALNAEAFF	TGTGCCAGCAGTTACGGGGCCTTGAACGCTGAAGCTTTCTTT
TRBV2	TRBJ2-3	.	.	CASSVGPSSTDTQYF	TGTGCCAGCAGTGTGGGGCCTTCTAGCACAGATACGCAGTATTTT
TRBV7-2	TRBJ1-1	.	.	CASSLKGRMNTEAFF	TGTGCCAGCAGCCTAAAGGGACGGATGAACACTGAAGCTTTCTTT
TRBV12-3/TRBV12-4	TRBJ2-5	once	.	CASSFGPRAQYF	TGTGCCAGCAGTTTTGGGCCACGGGCCCAGTACTTC
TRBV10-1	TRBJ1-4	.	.	CASSERDEKLFF	TGCGCCAGCAGTGAACGGGACGAAAAACTGTTTTTT
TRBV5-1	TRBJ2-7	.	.	CASSLAVTSYEQYF	TGCGCCAGCAGCTTGGCCGTGACATCCTACGAGCAGTACTTC
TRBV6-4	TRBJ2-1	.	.	CAIRPEVVQVHEQFF	TGTGCCATCAGACCCGAGGTCGTACAGGTTCATGAGCAGTTCTTC
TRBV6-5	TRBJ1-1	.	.	CASSLQKYTEAFF	TGTGCCAGCAGCCTACAGAAGTACACTGAAGCTTTCTTT
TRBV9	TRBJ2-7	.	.	CASSPGTGIAITYEQYF	TGTGCCAGCAGCCCCGGGACGGGGATCGCGATAACCTACGAGCAGTACTTC
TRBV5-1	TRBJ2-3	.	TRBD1	CASSLGQGREDTQYF	TGCGCCAGCAGCTTGGGACAGGGACGGGAAGATACGCAGTATTTT
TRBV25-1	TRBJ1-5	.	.	CASSEQVNQPQHF	TGTGCCAGCAGTGAACAGGTCAATCAGCCCCAGCATTTT
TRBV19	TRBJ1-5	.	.	CASSPNTRPQHF	TGTGCCAGTAGTCCCAATACCCGGCCCCAGCATTTT
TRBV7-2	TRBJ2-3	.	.	CASSSPQAGTDTQYF	TGTGCCAGCAGCTCCCCCCAGGCGGGCACAGATACGCAGTATTTT
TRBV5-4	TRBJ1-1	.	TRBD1	CASSLRQGVAFF	TGTGCCAGCAGCTTGAGACAGGGGGTAGCTTTCTTT
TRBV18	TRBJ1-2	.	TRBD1	CASSSLGGQSSYGYTF	TGTGCCAGCTCATCCTTGGGGGGACAGAGTTCCTATGGCTACACCTTC
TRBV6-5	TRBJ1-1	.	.	CASSYSMAGNTEAFF	TGTGCCAGCAGTTACTCCATGGCAGGCAACACTGAAGCTTTCTTT
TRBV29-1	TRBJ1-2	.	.	CSVLPSGSNYGYTF	TGCAGCGTTCTTCCATCAGGGTCTAACTATGGCTACACCTTC
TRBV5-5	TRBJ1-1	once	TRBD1	CASRFQGDREREAFF	TGTGCCAGCAGGTTCCAAGGGGACAGGGAAAGGGAAGCTTTCTTT
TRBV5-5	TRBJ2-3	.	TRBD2	CASSPRTLGLGADTQYF	TGTGCCAGCAGCCCGCGGACCTTGGGACTAGGTGCGGATACGCAGTATTTT
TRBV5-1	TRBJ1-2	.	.	CASSLSGGAGYTF	TGCGCCAGCAGCTTATCCGGAGGGGCTGGCTACACCTTC
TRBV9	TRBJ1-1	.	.	CASSLPIGFF	TGTGCCAGCAGCCTTCCTATAGGTTTCTTT
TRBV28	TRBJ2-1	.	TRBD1	CASNPGGSYNEQFF	TGTGCCAGCAACCCAGGGGGCTCCTACAATGAGCAGTTCTTC
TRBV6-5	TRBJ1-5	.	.	CASSYDGAPGQPQHF	TGTGCCAGCAGTTACGACGGGGCGCCGGGTCAGCCCCAGCATTTT
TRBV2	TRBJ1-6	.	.	CASSVGTVNSPLHF	TGTGCCAGCAGTGTCGGGACTGTTAATTCACCCCTCCACTTT
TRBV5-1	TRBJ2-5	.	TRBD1	CASSPTGPLSETQYF	TGCGCCAGCAGCCCGACAGGGCCCTTATCAGAGACCCAGTACTTC
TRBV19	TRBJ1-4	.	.	CASREVSNEKLFF	TGTGCCAGTAGGGAGGTATCTAATGAAAAACTGTTTTTT
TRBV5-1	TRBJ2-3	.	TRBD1	CASSQRGQGTQYF	TGCGCCAGCAGCCAAAGGGGGCAGGGGACGCAGTATTTT
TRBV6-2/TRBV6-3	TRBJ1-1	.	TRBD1	CASSLTGDTLETEAFF	TGTGCCAGCAGTCTTACAGGGGACACTTTAGAGACTGAAGCTTTCTTT
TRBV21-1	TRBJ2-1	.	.	CASSNRDSFYNEQFF	TGTGCCAGCAGCAACCGGGACAGTTTCTACAATGAGCAGTTCTTC
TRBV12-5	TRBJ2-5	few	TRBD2	CASGKGLPWETQYF	TGTGCTAGTGGGAAGGGACTACCATGGGAGACCCAGTACTTC
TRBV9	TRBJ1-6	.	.	CASTTGTQNSPLHF	TGTGCCAGCACGACCGGGACACAAAATTCACCCCTCCACTTT
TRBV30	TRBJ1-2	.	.	CAWSAQPAVYGYTF	TGTGCCTGGAGTGCCCAGCCTGCGGTCTATGGCTACACCTTC
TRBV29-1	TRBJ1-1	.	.	CSVQGGSTGAFF	TGCAGCGTTCAAGGGGGGAGTACCGGGGCTTTCTTT
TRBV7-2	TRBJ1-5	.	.	CASSFTWLEPQHF	TGTGCCAGCAGCTTTACATGGTTGGAGCCCCAGCATTTT
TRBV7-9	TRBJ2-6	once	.	CASSLAQGSGANVLTF	TGTGCCAGCAGCTTAGCGCAGGGCTCTGGGGCCAACGTCCTGACTTTC
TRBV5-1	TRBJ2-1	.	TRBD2	CASSLGLAGGHSEQFF	TGCGCCAGCAGCTTGGGGCTAGCGGGAGGGCACAGTGAGCAGTTCTTC
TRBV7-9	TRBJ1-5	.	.	CASGGNQPQHF	TGTGCCAGCGGGGGCAATCAGCCCCAGCATTTT
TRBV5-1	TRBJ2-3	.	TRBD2	CASSPSGLGGTQYF	TGCGCCAGCAGCCCCAGTGGACTAGGCGGTACGCAGTATTTT
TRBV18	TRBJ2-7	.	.	CASSPGAGQNYEQYF	TGTGCCAGCTCACCAGGAGCGGGACAGAACTACGAGCAGTACTTC
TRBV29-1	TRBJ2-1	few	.	CSVGLGQNIYNEQFF	TGCAGCGTTGGGCTGGGGCAGAACATTTACAATGAGCAGTTCTTC
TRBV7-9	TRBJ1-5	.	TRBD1	CASSPGGGGVQPQHF	TGTGCCAGCAGCCCCGGGGGAGGGGGCGTCCAGCCCCAGCATTTT
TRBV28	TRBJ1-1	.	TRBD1	CASSSTPRGATEAFF	TGTGCCAGCAGTTCTACACCCAGGGGGGCCACTGAAGCTTTCTTT